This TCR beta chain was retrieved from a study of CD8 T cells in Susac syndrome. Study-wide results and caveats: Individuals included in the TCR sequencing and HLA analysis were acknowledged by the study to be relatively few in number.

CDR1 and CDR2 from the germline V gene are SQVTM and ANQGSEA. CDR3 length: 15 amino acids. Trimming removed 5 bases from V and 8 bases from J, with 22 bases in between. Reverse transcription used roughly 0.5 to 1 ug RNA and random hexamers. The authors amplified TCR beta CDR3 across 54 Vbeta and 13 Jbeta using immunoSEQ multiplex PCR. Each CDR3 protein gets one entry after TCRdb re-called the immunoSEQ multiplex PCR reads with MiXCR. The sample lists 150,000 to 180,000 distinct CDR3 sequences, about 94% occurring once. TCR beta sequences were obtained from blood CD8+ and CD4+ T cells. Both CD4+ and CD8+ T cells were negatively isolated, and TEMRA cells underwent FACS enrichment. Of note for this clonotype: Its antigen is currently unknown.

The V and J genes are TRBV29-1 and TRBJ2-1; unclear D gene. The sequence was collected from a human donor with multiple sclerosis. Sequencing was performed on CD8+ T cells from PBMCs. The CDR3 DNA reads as TGCAGCGTTACGTCTGTGAGACTGCGGCACGATGAGCAGTTCTTC. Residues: CSVTSVRLRHDEQFF.